This TCR beta chain is from a study of shared clonotypes between healthy human individuals. Germline CDR1 is SGDLS and CDR2 is YYNGEE. The germline V and J ends were trimmed by 4 bases and 12 bases, with 13 bases remaining between them. The CDR3 runs to 11 residues. A deep-level run was used for the assay. Original methodology: ImmunoSEQ supplied junction-only sequences lacking quality scores, so filtering was different. Data came from immunoSEQ multiplex PCR; TCRdb stores just in-frame clones and leaves some out. V and J calls and clone size are those listed in that table; D and trimming were worked out from the DNA. Counted here are about 820,000 clones, 85% to 95% occurring once; the ten biggest clones make up more than 20%. As for this clone: Its antigen is unknown.

Study-wide results and limits: An effect of sequencing depth on clonotype sharing among donors was expected.

As defined, naive CD8 cells were CD45RO-negative and positively selected for CCR7, with terminally differentiated effector memory CD45RA+ cells excluded. Input material: naive CD8+ T cells sorted from blood. The J gene is TRBJ1-2, the V gene TRBV9; no firm D call. This TCR came from a man aged 25-40 years in good health. For the CDR3, the DNA is TGTGCCAGCAGCCCCATGGCGAGAGACACCTTC. It translates to CASSPMARDTF.